This entry lists 19 T cell receptor beta chains sequenced from one sample in a study of PD-L1 blockade in urothelial cancer. Assay: immunoSEQ multiplex PCR; the TCRdb copy retains only in-frame clones and omits some. The sample lists under 50,000 clones; roughly nine tenths were seen once. Regarding time point: pretreatment peripheral blood. The material was PBMCs, obtained around atezolizumab (anti-PD-L1) treatment. These receptors all stem from a woman aged 60-75 years with urothelial cancer.

This clone was recorded once. This chain joins TRBV19 and TRBJ2-7, with 10 bases that match TRBD2. Germline CDR1 LNHDA, CDR2 SQIVND (reference sequence). The trim removed 3 bases at V and 4 bases at J, leaving 12 bases unmatched. The CDR3 consists of 17 residues. CDR3: CASSIKSSGSYRYEQYF. CDR3 coding DNA: TGTGCCAGTAGTATCAAATCTAGCGGGAGTTACCGGTACGAGCAGTACTTC.

The V and J genes are TRBV7-8 and TRBJ1-2; tentatively, D is TRBD1 (5 bases). V lost 5 bases to trimming and J lost 0 bases, with 10 bases between them. This CDR3 has 14 amino acids. In germline, CDR1 is SGHVS, CDR2 FQNEAQ. CDR3 nucleotides: TGTGCCAGCAGCGCCCTGACAGCTAACTATGGCTACACCTTC. It is translated as CASSALTANYGYTF. Together with reference TRBV7-8 and TRBJ1-2, the CDR3 gives the full variable domain: GAGVSQSPRYKVAKRGQDVALRCDPISGHVSLFWYQQALGQGPEFLTYFQNEAQLDKSGLPSDRFFAERPEGSVSTLKIQRTQQEDSAVYLCASSALTANYGYTFGSGTRLTVV.

This chain links TRBV5-5 with TRBJ2-7; 10 positions agree with TRBD1. Germline V gene sequence: CDR1 SGHKS, CDR2 YYEKEE (reference sequence). V shed 5 bases, J shed 6 bases, and the junction held 8 bases outside the gene matches. This CDR3 spans 14 amino acids. The CDR3 DNA reads as TGTGCCAGCAGTTCCGGGACAGGGGTTAGCGAGCAGTACTTC. As protein: CASSSGTGVSEQYF.

The V and J genes are TRBV4-1 and TRBJ2-7, with D tentatively TRBD2 (5 bases). This CDR3 contains 15 residues. Germline CDR1 is MGHRA and CDR2 is YSYEKL. V shed 4 bases and J shed 5 bases, with 18 bases lying between them. The CDR3 is CASSLLSASSDEQYF. CDR3 DNA sequence: TGCGCCAGCAGCCTTTTGTCGGCCAGTAGCGACGAGCAGTACTTC.

The chain links TRBV29-1 to TRBJ2-7; D call uncertain. The ends were cut back, 4 bases at V and 1 base at J, with 8 bases in the middle. Germline V CDR1 and CDR2: SQVTM, ANQGSEA. The CDR3 runs to 12 residues. The CDR3 DNA reads as TGCAGCGTTGGGCACAAGTCCTACGAGCAGTACTTC. This sequence encodes CSVGHKSYEQYF.

The V call is TRBV5-1, the J call TRBJ1-2; D unresolved. Trimming cost V 0 bases and J 4 bases, with 10 bases left between them. In germline, CDR1 is SGHRS, CDR2 YFSETQ. The CDR3 is made up of 14 amino acids. The CDR3 DNA is TGCGCCAGCAGCTTGGAAGGAGTCCGCTATGGCTACACCTTC. Translated: CASSLEGVRYGYTF.

The chain has TRBV18 and TRBJ1-1; 9 nucleotides agree with TRBD1. Germline V gene lookup returns CDR1 KGHSH and CDR2 LQKENI. This CDR3 is 15 amino acids long. With V trimmed by 6 bases and J by 5 bases, 10 bases remained unmatched. Written as DNA, the CDR3 is TGTGCCAGCTCTAACCTAAACAGGGGGCGAACTGAAGCTTTCTTT. Protein: CASSNLNRGRTEAFF.

In nucleotides, the CDR3 is TGTGCCAGCAGTATACTAGCGGGAGCTGTGAATGAGCAGTTCTTC. Its translation is CASSILAGAVNEQFF. This rearrangement joins TRBV27 to TRBJ2-1; 11 bases fit TRBD2. The CDR3 sequence is 15 residues long. Losses at the gene ends were 5 bases for V and 7 bases for J; bases not matched to a gene: 7. The germline CDR1 and CDR2 sequences are MNHEY and SMNVEV (reference sequence).

The chain uses TRBV9 and TRBJ2-5, with D uncertain. This CDR3 region has 14 residues. Trimming took 0 bases from V and 4 from J, leaving 10 bases between them. Germline values: CDR1 SGDLS, CDR2 YYNGEE. CDR3 residues: CASSVEGGRETQYF. The CDR3, as DNA: TGTGCCAGCAGCGTAGAAGGCGGCCGAGAGACCCAGTACTTC. Supplemented by reference TRBV9 and TRBJ2-5, the full variable domain reads DSGVTQTPKHLITATGQRVTLRCSPRSGDLSVYWYQQSLDQGLQFLIQYYNGEERAKGNILERFSAQQFPDLHSELNLSSLELGDSALYFCASSVEGGRETQYFGPGTRLLVL.

The rearrangement joins TRBV29-1 to TRBJ2-1; 8 nucleotides match TRBD2. Germline V gene sequence: CDR1 SQVTM, CDR2 ANQGSEA. The CDR3 has 15 residues. Trimming at V came to 3 bases and at J to 2 bases, leaving 6 bases not matched to a gene. Written as DNA, the CDR3 is TGCAGCGTTGAGCGGGCGGGGGGCCCCTACAATGAGCAGTTCTTC. Translated: CSVERAGGPYNEQFF.

This clone has only one observation. The CDR3 DNA reads TGTGCCAGCAGCTTAATCAGGGGCTACGAGCAGTACTTC. Its protein product is CASSLIRGYEQYF. This sequence joins TRBV7-2 and TRBJ2-7; perhaps TRBD1 as D (6 bases). V lost 2 bases to trimming and J lost 3 bases, with 8 bases between them. Germline V gene lookup returns CDR1 SGHTA and CDR2 FQGNSA. CDR3 size: 13 residues.

This clone was picked up a small number of times. This sequence joins TRBV7-2 and TRBJ2-1; 7 bases align to TRBD1. J gave up 1 base and V 5 bases, and 2 bases lay outside the gene matches. This CDR3 spans 14 amino acids. CDR1 and CDR2 (germline): SGHTA, FQGNSA. CDR3 bases: TGTGCCAGCAGCACGGGACAGTCCTACAATGAGCAGTTCTTC. Protein sequence: CASSTGQSYNEQFF.

The V call is TRBV6-6, the J call TRBJ2-5; D is undetermined. The CDR3 length is 12 residues. V was shortened by 0 bases and J by 4 bases, with 3 bases between the two germline ends. CDR1 is MNHNY, CDR2 SVGAGI, per germline (reference sequence). The chain's CDR3 is CASSYSGETQYF. CDR3 nucleotide sequence: TGTGCCAGCAGTTACTCCGGAGAGACCCAGTACTTC.

V gene TRBV10-3 combines with J gene TRBJ2-7, with 9 bases identical to TRBD1. This CDR3 is built from 14 residues. Trimming took 9 bases from V and 7 from J; bases not matched to a gene: 13. Per the germline V gene, CDR1 is ENHRY and CDR2 is SYGVKD. CDR3 DNA sequence: TGTGCCATTCGACAGGGGGAAGCGTCTGAAGAGCAGTACTTC. Translating it yields CAIRQGEASEEQYF.

V and J are TRBV7-8 and TRBJ2-1; D is undetermined. The germline CDR1 and CDR2 sequences are SGHVS and FQNEAQ. The CDR3 has 14 amino acids. Trimming removed 2 bases from V and 5 bases from J, with 10 bases in between. The CDR3 DNA sequence: TGTGCCAGCAGCTTAATCGTCAGGAACAATGAGCAGTTCTTC. Encoded protein: CASSLIVRNNEQFF.

V is TRBV19 and J is TRBJ1-2; D is ambiguous. This CDR3 region has 13 residues. Looked up from germline, CDR1 is LNHDA and CDR2 is SQIVND (reference sequence). V lost 3 bases and J lost 4, with 9 bases in between. In DNA form, the CDR3 reads TGTGCCAGTAGTATTACAAGAACCTATGGCTACACCTTC. Amino acids: CASSITRTYGYTF. Based on the CDR3 plus reference TRBV19 and TRBJ1-2, the full variable domain is DGGITQSPKYLFRKEGQNVTLSCEQNLNHDAMYWYRQDPGQGLRLIYYSQIVNDFQKGDIAEGYSVSREKKESFPLTVTSAQKNPTAFYLCASSITRTYGYTFGSGTRLTVV.

The chain carries TRBV5-1 and TRBJ2-1, with TRBD1 identical over 9 bases. V lost 4 bases, J lost 1 base, and 3 bases stayed unmatched. There are 15 residues in the CDR3. Germline assignment: CDR1 SGHRS and CDR2 YFSETQ. The CDR3 spells CASSPGTGSYNEQFF. The CDR3, as DNA: TGCGCCAGCAGCCCCGGGACAGGGTCCTACAATGAGCAGTTCTTC.

The chain links TRBV4-1 to TRBJ1-4; TRBD1 matches at 8 bases. V shed 4 bases, J shed 8 bases, and the junction held 9 bases outside the gene matches. The length of the CDR3 is 15 residues. Looked up from germline, CDR1 is MGHRA and CDR2 is YSYEKL. CDR3 sequence: CASSPLQGGEEKLFF. The DNA of the CDR3 is TGCGCCAGCAGCCCTTTACAGGGGGGAGAGGAAAAACTGTTTTTT.

The rearrangement uses TRBV5-1 and TRBJ2-1; 13 nucleotides agree with TRBD2. V lost 3 bases to trimming and J lost 8 bases; unmatched junction nucleotides: 5. The CDR3 consists of 15 residues. Germline CDR1 reads SGHRS; CDR2 reads YFSETQ. The DNA for the CDR3 is TGCGCCAGCAGCTCAGGACTAGCGGGAGCCTATGAGCAGTTCTTC. Translating it yields CASSSGLAGAYEQFF.